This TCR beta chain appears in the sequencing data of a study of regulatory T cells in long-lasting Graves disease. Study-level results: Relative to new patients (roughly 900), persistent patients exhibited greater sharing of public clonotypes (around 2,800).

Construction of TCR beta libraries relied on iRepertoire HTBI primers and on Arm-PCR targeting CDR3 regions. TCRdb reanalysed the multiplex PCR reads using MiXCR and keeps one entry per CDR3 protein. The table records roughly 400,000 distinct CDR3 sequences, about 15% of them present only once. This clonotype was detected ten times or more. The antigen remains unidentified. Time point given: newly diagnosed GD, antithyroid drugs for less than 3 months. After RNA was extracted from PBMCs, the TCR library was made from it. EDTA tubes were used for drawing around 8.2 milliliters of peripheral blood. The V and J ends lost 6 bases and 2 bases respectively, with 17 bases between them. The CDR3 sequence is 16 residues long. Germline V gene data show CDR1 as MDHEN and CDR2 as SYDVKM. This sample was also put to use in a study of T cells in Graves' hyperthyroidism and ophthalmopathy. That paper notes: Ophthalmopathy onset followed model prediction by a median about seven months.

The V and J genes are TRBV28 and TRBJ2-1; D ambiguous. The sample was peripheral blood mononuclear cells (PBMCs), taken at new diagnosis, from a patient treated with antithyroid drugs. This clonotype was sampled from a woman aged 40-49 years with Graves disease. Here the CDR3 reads CASSPTSGFTYNEQFF. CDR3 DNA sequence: TGTGCCAGCAGCCCCACCAGTGGTTTCACCTACAATGAGCAGTTCTTC.